Described below is a single T cell receptor beta chain sequence and its context. No antigen is known for it. The record originates from a study of shared clonotypes between healthy human individuals. Germline V lookup: CDR1 SGHRS, CDR2 YFSETQ. Losses at the gene ends were 4 bases for V and 2 bases for J; bases not matched to a gene: 10. The CDR3 extends over 16 amino acids. Measured with immunoSEQ multiplex PCR; TCRdb has only the in-frame clones, and not every one. The sample consists of 850,000 to 1,100,000 clones, 60% to 85% of them appearing once. Study-level results: When compared with the clonotypes that were shared by all four sorted-subset donors, the non-shared clonotypes turned out to have lower generation probabilities. Memory subsets generally showed smaller estimated richness than naive subsets did.

Sequencing was performed on memory CD4+ T cells from PBMCs. Subset given: CD45RA-negative fraction. The J gene is TRBJ2-3, the V gene TRBV5-1, with 7 positions matching TRBD2. This clonotype was obtained from a man aged 18-30 years in good health. Some clones in this sample may be carry-over from other donors' samples. DNA for the CDR3: TGCGCCAGCAGCCCGGGAGGTGGAGGACTCACAGATACGCAGTATTTT. The encoded protein is CASSPGGGGLTDTQYF.